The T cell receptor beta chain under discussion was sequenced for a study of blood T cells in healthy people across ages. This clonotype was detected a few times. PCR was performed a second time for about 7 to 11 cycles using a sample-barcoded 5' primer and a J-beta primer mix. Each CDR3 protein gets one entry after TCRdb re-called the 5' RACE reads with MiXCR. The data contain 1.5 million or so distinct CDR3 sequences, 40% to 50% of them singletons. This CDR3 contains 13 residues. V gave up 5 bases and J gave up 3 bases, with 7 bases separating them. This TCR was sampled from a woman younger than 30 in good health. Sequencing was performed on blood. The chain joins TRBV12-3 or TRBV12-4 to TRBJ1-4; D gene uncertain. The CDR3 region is CASSRLANEKLFF. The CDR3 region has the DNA TGTGCCAGCAGTCGTTTGGCTAATGAAAAACTGTTTTTT.